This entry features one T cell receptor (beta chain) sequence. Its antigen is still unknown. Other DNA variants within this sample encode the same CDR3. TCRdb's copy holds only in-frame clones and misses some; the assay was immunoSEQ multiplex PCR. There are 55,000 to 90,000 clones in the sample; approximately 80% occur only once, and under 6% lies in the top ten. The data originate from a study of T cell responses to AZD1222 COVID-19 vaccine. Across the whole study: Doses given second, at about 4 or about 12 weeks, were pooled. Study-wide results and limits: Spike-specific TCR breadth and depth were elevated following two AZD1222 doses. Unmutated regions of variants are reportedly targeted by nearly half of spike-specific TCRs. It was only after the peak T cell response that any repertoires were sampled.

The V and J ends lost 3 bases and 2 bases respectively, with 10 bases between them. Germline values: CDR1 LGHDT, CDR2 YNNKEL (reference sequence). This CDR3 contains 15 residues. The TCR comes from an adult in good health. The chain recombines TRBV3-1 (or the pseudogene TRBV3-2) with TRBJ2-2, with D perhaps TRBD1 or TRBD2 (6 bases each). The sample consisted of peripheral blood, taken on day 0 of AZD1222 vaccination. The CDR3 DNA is TGTGCCAGCAGCCAGGGGGGCACTAACACCGGGGAGCTGTTTTTT. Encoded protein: CASSQGGTNTGELFF.